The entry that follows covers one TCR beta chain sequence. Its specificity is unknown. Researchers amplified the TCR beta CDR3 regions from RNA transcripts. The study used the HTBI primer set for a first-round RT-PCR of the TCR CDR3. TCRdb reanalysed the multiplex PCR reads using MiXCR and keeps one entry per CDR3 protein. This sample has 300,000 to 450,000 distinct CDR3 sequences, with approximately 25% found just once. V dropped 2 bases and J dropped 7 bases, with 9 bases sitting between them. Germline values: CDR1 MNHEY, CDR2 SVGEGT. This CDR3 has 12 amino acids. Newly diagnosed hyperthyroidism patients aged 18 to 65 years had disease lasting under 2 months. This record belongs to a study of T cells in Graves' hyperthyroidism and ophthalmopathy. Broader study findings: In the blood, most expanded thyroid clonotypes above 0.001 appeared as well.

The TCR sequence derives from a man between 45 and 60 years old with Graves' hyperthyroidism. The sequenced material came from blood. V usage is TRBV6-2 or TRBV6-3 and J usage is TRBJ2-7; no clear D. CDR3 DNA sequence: TGTGCCAGCAGTTACCCCCTGGGGGAGCAGTACTTC. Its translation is CASSYPLGEQYF.